This T cell receptor (beta chain) was recovered during a study of shared clonotypes between healthy human individuals. General observations from the study: The study generally estimated greater richness for naive than memory subsets. The expectation was that sequencing depth would affect clonotype sharing among donors.

The protocol was immunoSEQ multiplex PCR, while the TCRdb copy is restricted to in-frame clones and leaves out a portion. Among approximately 1,500,000 clones listed, around 95% were seen once. The CDR3 has 17 amino acids. Germline assignment: CDR1 MNHEY and CDR2 SMNVEV (reference sequence). Worth noting for this clone: Its target is unknown.

This receptor was identified in a man aged 30-40 years in good health. This rearrangement joins TRBV27 to TRBJ2-4; 9 bases map to TRBD2. The sequenced material came from naive CD4+ T cells sorted from blood. Subset specified: CD45RA+ positively selected. CDR3 sequence (DNA): TGTGGGAGCCGGGGTAGCGGGAGAGGGTTAGCCAAAAACATTCAGTACTTC. Translated, it gives CGSRGSGRGLAKNIQYF.